The sequence of this T cell receptor (beta chain) was determined in a study of STAT5B mutations in CD4+ large granular lymphocyte leukemia. As for the study in general: The CDR3 'QG' motif was associated with a particular HLA allele among healthy donors.

The survey-level immunoSEQ assay was used. The data were produced by immunoSEQ multiplex PCR, yet TCRdb's version contains in-frame clones alone and is incomplete. The sample shows around 32,000 clones, 70% to 85% of them seen only once. Buffy coats from healthy blood donors served as controls. The specimen was CD4+ T cells from blood buffy coats. This sequence originates from a human donor in good health.

CDR3 loop: CASSLRQGADTQYF. In DNA, the CDR3 is TGTGCCAGCAGCTTACGACAGGGCGCTGATACGCAGTATTTT. The rearrangement joins TRBV7-2 to TRBJ2-3, with 7 bases aligning to TRBD1. CDR3 length: 14 amino acids. V lost 2 bases to trimming and J lost 6 bases; unmatched junction nucleotides: 5. CDR1 is SGHTA, CDR2 FQGNSA, per germline.